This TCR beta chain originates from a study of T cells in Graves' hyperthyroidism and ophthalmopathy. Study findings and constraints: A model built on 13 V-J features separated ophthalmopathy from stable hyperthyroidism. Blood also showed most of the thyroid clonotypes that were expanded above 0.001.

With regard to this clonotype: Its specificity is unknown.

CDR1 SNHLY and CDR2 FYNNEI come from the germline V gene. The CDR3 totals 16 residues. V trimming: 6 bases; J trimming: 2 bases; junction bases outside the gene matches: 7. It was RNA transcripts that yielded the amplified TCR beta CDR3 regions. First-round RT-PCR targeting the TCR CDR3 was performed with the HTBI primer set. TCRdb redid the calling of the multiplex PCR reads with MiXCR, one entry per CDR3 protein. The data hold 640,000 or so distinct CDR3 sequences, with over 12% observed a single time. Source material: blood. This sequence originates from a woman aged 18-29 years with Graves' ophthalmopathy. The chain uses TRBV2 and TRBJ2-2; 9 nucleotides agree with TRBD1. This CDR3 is CASSPGTGRNTGELFF. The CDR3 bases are TGTGCCAGCAGCCCGGGGACAGGGCGAAACACCGGGGAGCTGTTTTTT. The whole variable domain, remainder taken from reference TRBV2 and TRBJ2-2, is EPEVTQTPSHQVTQMGQEVILRCVPISNHLYFYWYRQILGQKVEFLVSFYNNEISEKSEIFDDQFSVERPDGSNFTLKIRSTKLEDSAMYFCASSPGTGRNTGELFFGEGSRLTVL.